Listed below are T cell receptor beta chains from one sample, sequenced in a study of Ad26.COV2.S vaccination and SARS-CoV-2 variants. Profiling relied on immunoSEQ multiplex PCR, and the TCRdb table lists in-frame clones only, not all of them. The sample carries around 450,000 clones, roughly nine tenths recorded once. The sequenced sample was peripheral blood, obtained in a trial of Ad26.COV2.S vaccine versus placebo. These TCRs come from a person aged 18-60 years who received the Ad26.COV2.S COVID-19 vaccine or a placebo. Each CDR3 is given with its conserved first and last residue. Clone size is stated in some rows and not others, as once, few, many or a class when expanded.

v_gene: TRBV19; abundance: once; j_gene: TRBJ1-5; CDR3aa: CASNMGWVLQPQHF
v_gene: TRBV28; abundance: .; j_gene: TRBJ2-7; CDR3aa: CASSFRGAEQYF
v_gene: TRBV19; abundance: .; j_gene: TRBJ2-1; CDR3aa: CASSIGRIFNEQFF
v_gene: TRBV7-8; abundance: .; j_gene: TRBJ1-4; CDR3aa: CASSLEVDGEKLFF
v_gene: TRBV18; abundance: once; j_gene: TRBJ2-7; CDR3aa: CASSPAGGPLYEQYF
v_gene: TRBV15; abundance: .; j_gene: TRBJ1-2; CDR3aa: CATSSLGRSGYTF
v_gene: TRBV5-8; abundance: .; j_gene: TRBJ2-2; CDR3aa: CASSLVGLAAGELFF
v_gene: TRBV19; abundance: .; j_gene: TRBJ2-7; CDR3aa: CASSIHRERGEQYF
v_gene: TRBV4-3; abundance: once; j_gene: TRBJ1-2; CDR3aa: CASSQDGGQLHTPYGYTF
v_gene: TRBV25-1; abundance: .; j_gene: TRBJ2-7; CDR3aa: CASSPNPDYEQYF
v_gene: TRBV7-9; abundance: .; j_gene: TRBJ1-1; CDR3aa: CASSLGGANTEAFF
v_gene: TRBV7-8; abundance: .; j_gene: TRBJ1-1; CDR3aa: CASSLDDRGSLNTEAFF
v_gene: TRBV9; abundance: .; j_gene: TRBJ2-4; CDR3aa: CASSGTGEAKNIQYF
v_gene: TRBV2; abundance: .; j_gene: TRBJ1-1; CDR3aa: CASSEFGKVAFF
v_gene: TRBV5-1; abundance: .; j_gene: TRBJ1-1; CDR3aa: CASSQTAPGTTEAFF
v_gene: TRBV19; abundance: .; j_gene: TRBJ1-2; CDR3aa: CASSTGGDPNYGYTF
v_gene: TRBV6-7; abundance: .; j_gene: TRBJ2-7; CDR3aa: CASIGIRPLPVYEQYF
v_gene: TRBV6-5; abundance: .; j_gene: TRBJ1-1; CDR3aa: CASSYSSWGYTEAFF
v_gene: TRBV7-2; abundance: .; j_gene: TRBJ2-5; CDR3aa: CASSRAGHLETQYF
v_gene: TRBV28; abundance: .; j_gene: TRBJ2-7; CDR3aa: CASSPGQTYEQYF
v_gene: TRBV3-1/TRBV3-2; abundance: .; j_gene: TRBJ1-2; CDR3aa: CASSQGTVTNYGYTF
v_gene: TRBV19; abundance: .; j_gene: TRBJ2-6; CDR3aa: CASSILRTGGSGANVLTF
v_gene: TRBV7-3; abundance: .; j_gene: TRBJ2-1; CDR3aa: CASSLNGGRTGAYNEQFF
v_gene: TRBV19; abundance: once; j_gene: TRBJ1-3; CDR3aa: CASRNATVIAGGGNTIYF
v_gene: TRBV6-5; abundance: .; j_gene: TRBJ1-1; CDR3aa: CASSWSGNGVGAFF
v_gene: TRBV27; abundance: once; j_gene: TRBJ2-3; CDR3aa: CASSSRHDTQYF
v_gene: TRBV18; abundance: .; j_gene: TRBJ1-3; CDR3aa: CASSPEGQSDSGNTIYF
v_gene: TRBV11-2; abundance: .; j_gene: TRBJ1-2; CDR3aa: CASSPVRGATRGYTF
v_gene: TRBV6-5; abundance: .; j_gene: TRBJ1-6; CDR3aa: CASGQGIWDSPLHF
v_gene: TRBV30; abundance: .; j_gene: TRBJ1-1; CDR3aa: CAWSPQGNTEAFF
v_gene: TRBV18; abundance: .; j_gene: TRBJ1-1; CDR3aa: CASSPKLTANTEAFF
v_gene: TRBV19; abundance: .; j_gene: TRBJ2-5; CDR3aa: CATKGISETQYF
v_gene: TRBV19; abundance: .; j_gene: TRBJ2-3; CDR3aa: CATSQGRWDTQYF
v_gene: TRBV7-3; abundance: .; j_gene: TRBJ1-2; CDR3aa: CASSLTGGSRGYTF
v_gene: TRBV7-2; abundance: .; j_gene: TRBJ1-2; CDR3aa: CASSLRGSHEYGYTF
v_gene: TRBV30; abundance: .; j_gene: TRBJ1-6; CDR3aa: CAWAILRGRNSPLHF
v_gene: TRBV6-6; abundance: .; j_gene: TRBJ2-2; CDR3aa: CASSYSALNTGELFF
v_gene: TRBV15; abundance: .; j_gene: TRBJ1-1; CDR3aa: CATSPTGDTEAFF
v_gene: TRBV27; abundance: .; j_gene: TRBJ2-1; CDR3aa: CASSLQGGEQFF
v_gene: TRBV3-1/TRBV3-2; abundance: .; j_gene: TRBJ1-2; CDR3aa: CASSHSAVEEFYTF
v_gene: TRBV6-6; abundance: .; j_gene: TRBJ2-3; CDR3aa: CASRTDRGEDTQYF
v_gene: TRBV4-3; abundance: .; j_gene: TRBJ1-4; CDR3aa: CASSQDVGTGWEKLFF
v_gene: TRBV5-4; abundance: .; j_gene: TRBJ1-4; CDR3aa: CASSRDRAIEKLFF
v_gene: TRBV3-1/TRBV3-2; abundance: .; j_gene: TRBJ2-7; CDR3aa: CASSQGATGPREQYF
v_gene: TRBV3-1/TRBV3-2; abundance: .; j_gene: TRBJ2-1; CDR3aa: CASTGTSYNEQFF
v_gene: TRBV28; abundance: .; j_gene: TRBJ2-7; CDR3aa: CASSLWRALSYEQYF
v_gene: TRBV4-1; abundance: .; j_gene: TRBJ2-3; CDR3aa: CASSGWDTQYF
v_gene: TRBV9; abundance: .; j_gene: TRBJ1-3; CDR3aa: CASSVAEGAGNTIYF
v_gene: TRBV23-1; abundance: .; j_gene: TRBJ2-6; CDR3aa: CASSQSGPGNSGANVLTF